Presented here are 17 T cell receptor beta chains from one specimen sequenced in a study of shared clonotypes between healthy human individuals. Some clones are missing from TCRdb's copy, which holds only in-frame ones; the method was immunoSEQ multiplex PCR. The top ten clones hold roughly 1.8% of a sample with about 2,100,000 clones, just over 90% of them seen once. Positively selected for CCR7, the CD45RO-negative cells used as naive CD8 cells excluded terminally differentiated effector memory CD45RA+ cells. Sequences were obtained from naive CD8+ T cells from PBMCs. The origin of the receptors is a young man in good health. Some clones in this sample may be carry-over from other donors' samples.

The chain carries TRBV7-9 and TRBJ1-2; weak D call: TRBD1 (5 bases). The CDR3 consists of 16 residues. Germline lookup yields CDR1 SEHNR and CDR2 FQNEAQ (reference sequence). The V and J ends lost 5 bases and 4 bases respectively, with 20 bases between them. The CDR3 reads CASSIKTGEDLYGYTF. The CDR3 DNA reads TGTGCCAGCAGCATAAAAACGGGGGAAGACCTCTATGGCTACACCTTC.

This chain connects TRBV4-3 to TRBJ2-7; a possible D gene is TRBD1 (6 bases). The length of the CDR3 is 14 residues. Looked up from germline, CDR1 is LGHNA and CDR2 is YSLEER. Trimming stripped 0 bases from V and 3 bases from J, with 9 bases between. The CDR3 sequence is CASSQEDSYYEQYF. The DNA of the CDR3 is TGCGCCAGCAGCCAAGAGGACAGCTACTACGAGCAGTACTTC.

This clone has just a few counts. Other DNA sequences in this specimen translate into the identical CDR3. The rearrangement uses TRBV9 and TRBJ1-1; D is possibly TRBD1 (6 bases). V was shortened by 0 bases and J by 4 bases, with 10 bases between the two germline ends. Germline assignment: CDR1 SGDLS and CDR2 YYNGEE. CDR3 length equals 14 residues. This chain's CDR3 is CASSVGGAGTEAFF. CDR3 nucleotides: TGTGCCAGCAGCGTAGGGGGGGCAGGCACTGAAGCTTTCTTT.

This chain's CDR3 is CATSTTVSGANVLTF. CDR3 bases: TGTGCCACCAGCACGACAGTCTCTGGGGCCAACGTCCTGACTTTC. This rearrangement joins TRBV15 to TRBJ2-6, with a tentative D call TRBD1 (5 bases). Germline lookup yields CDR1 LNHNV and CDR2 YYDKDF (reference sequence). V was clipped by 4 bases and J by 0 bases, with 7 bases between them. The CDR3 spans 15 residues.

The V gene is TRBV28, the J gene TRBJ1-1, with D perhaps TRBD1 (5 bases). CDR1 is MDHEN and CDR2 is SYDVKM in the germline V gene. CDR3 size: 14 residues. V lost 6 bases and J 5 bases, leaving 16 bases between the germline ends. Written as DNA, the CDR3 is TGTGCCAGCAGCTCAGGGATGATGGGGACTGAAGCTTTCTTT. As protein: CASSSGMMGTEAFF.

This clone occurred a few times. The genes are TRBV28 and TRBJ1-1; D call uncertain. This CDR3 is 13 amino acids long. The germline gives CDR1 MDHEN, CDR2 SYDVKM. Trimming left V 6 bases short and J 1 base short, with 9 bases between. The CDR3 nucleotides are TGTGCCAGCAGAGAACTGTGGAACACTGAAGCTTTCTTT. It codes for CASRELWNTEAFF.

The DNA of the CDR3 is TGCGCCAGCAGCCGAACAGGGGGGGAGGGTGTCAGGACAGATACGCAGTATTTT. This translates into CASSRTGGEGVRTDTQYF. The V call is TRBV4-1, the J call TRBJ2-3, with a weak D call TRBD1 (8 bases). Trimming cost V 4 bases and J 3 bases, with 23 bases left between them. The CDR3 contains 18 residues. Germline-derived CDR1 and CDR2 are MGHRA and YSYEKL.

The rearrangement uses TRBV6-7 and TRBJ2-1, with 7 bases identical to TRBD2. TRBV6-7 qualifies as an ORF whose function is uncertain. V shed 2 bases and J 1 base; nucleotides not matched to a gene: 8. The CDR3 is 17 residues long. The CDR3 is CASSYGNGGGSYNEQFF. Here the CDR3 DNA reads TGTGCCAGCAGTTACGGGAACGGGGGAGGGTCCTACAATGAGCAGTTCTTC.

The CDR3 DNA reads as TGTGCCAGCAGTTACACGCAGGGGCCCTACGAGCAGTACTTC. Translating it yields CASSYTQGPYEQYF. This chain joins TRBV6-6 and TRBJ2-7; D might be TRBD1 (6 bases). V dropped 2 bases and J dropped 2 bases, with 10 bases sitting between them. The CDR3 loop spans 14 amino acids. Germline V gene sequence: CDR1 MNHNY, CDR2 SVGAGI (reference sequence).

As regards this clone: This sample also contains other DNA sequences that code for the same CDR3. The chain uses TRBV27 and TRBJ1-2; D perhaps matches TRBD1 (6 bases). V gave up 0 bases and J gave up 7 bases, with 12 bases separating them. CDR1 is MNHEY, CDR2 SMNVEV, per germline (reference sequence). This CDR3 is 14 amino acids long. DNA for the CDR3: TGTGCCAGCAGTTTATCGCCTACAGGGTCTGGCTACACCTTC. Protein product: CASSLSPTGSGYTF.

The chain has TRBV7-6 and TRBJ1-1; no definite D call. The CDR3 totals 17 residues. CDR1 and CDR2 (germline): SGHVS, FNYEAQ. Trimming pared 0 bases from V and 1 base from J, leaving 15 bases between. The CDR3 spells CASSLAPENLGNTEAFF. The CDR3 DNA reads TGTGCCAGCAGCTTAGCGCCGGAAAACCTAGGGAACACTGAAGCTTTCTTT.

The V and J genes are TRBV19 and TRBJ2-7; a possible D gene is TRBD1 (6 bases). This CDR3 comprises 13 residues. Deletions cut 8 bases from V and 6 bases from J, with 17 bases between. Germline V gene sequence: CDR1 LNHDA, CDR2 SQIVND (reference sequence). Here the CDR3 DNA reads TGTGCCAGTGCCTGGGGGCAGGGGCGCGAGCAGTACTTC. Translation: CASAWGQGREQYF. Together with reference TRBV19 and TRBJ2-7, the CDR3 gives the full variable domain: DGGITQSPKYLFRKEGQNVTLSCEQNLNHDAMYWYRQDPGQGLRLIYYSQIVNDFQKGDIAEGYSVSREKKESFPLTVTSAQKNPTAFYLCASAWGQGREQYFGPGTRLTVT.

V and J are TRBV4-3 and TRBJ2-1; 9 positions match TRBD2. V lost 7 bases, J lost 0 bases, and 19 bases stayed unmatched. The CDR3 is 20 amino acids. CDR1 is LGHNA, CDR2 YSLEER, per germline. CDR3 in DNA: TGCGCCAGCAAGTGGTCCTACGAGACTAGCGGTGAGAGCTCCTACAATGAGCAGTTCTTC. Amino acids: CASKWSYETSGESSYNEQFF.

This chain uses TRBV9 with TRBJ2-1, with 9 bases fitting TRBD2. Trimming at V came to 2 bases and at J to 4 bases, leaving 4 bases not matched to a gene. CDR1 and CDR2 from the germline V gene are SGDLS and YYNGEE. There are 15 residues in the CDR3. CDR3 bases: TGTGCCAGCAGCGTTCCTAGCGGGACGTACAATGAGCAGTTCTTC. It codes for CASSVPSGTYNEQFF.

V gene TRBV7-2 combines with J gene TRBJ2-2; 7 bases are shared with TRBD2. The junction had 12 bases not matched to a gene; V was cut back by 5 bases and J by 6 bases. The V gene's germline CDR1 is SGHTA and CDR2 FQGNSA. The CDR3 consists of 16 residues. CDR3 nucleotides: TGTGCCAGCAGCCCGAGGCTCGGGACTACTGCCGGGGAGCTGTTTTTT. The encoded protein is CASSPRLGTTAGELFF.

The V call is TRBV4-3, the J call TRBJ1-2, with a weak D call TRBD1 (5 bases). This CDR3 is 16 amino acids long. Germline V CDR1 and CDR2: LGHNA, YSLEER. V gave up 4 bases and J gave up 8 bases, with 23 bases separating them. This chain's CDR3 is CASSRSRGTITLGYTF. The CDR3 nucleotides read TGCGCCAGCAGCCGTTCCCGAGGGACGATCACATTGGGCTACACCTTC.

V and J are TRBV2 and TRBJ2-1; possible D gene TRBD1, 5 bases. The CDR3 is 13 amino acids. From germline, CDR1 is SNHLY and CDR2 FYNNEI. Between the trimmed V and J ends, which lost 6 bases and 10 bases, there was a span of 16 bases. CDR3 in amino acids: CASSDTSGIEQFF. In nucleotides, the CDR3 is TGTGCCAGCAGCGATACATCAGGGATAGAGCAGTTCTTC.